Below, 13 T cell receptor beta chains from the same sample are listed, as sequenced in a study of cytomegalovirus exposure and HLA in healthy donors. The primer mix had 60 Vbeta and 13 Jbeta primers. Measured with immunoSEQ multiplex PCR; TCRdb has only the in-frame clones, and not every one. The sample includes roughly 180,000 clones, about four fifths of them seen just once. Sequenced sample: PBMCs. The receptors were sampled from a male donor in good health and CMV-seronegative.

This chain connects TRBV10-3 to TRBJ2-7; possible D gene TRBD1, 6 bases. Trimming took off 6 bases at V and 1 base at J, with 16 bases between the two ends. The CDR3 sequence is 15 residues long. The germline CDR1 and CDR2 sequences are ENHRY and SYGVKD. The CDR3 region is CAIRPQGQTSYEQYF. CDR3 in DNA: TGTGCCATCAGGCCGCAGGGGCAAACGTCCTACGAGCAGTACTTC.

The chain carries TRBV6-5 and TRBJ2-2, with D tentatively TRBD1 (5 bases). Trimming stripped 2 bases from V and 6 bases from J, with 7 bases between. The CDR3 has 13 residues. Germline CDR1 reads MNHEY; CDR2 reads SVGAGI. The DNA of the CDR3 is TGTGCCAGCAGTTACAGGACATCCGGGGAGCTGTTTTTT. Amino acid sequence: CASSYRTSGELFF.

The chain uses TRBV7-2 and TRBJ2-7; D possibly corresponds to TRBD1 (6 bases). V dropped 5 bases and J dropped 6 bases, with 29 bases sitting between them. This CDR3 region has 18 residues. CDR1 is SGHTA, CDR2 FQGNSA, per germline. CDR3 DNA sequence: TGTGCCAGCAGCCCGTTTGTTTGGGAGACAGGTCCCCTCTCCGAGCAGTACTTC. Translation gives CASSPFVWETGPLSEQYF.

The chain couples TRBV11-1 to TRBJ2-7; the match to TRBD1 covers 9 bases. CDR3 length: 17 residues. V lost 1 base, J lost 5 bases, and 12 bases stayed unmatched. The germline gives CDR1 SGHAT, CDR2 FQDESV (reference sequence). CDR3 coding DNA: TGTGCCAGCAGCTTAGTGGGCCCGACAGGGGGGTTCGACGAGCAGTACTTC. Its protein is CASSLVGPTGGFDEQYF.

CDR3: CASSSSGEAGVVTGELFF. The CDR3 bases are TGTGCCAGCAGCTCCTCTGGAGAAGCGGGAGTAGTCACCGGGGAGCTGTTTTTT. This chain connects TRBV5-4 to TRBJ2-2, with TRBD2 matching 8 bases. CDR1 is SGHNT, CDR2 YYREEE, per germline (reference sequence). CDR3 length: 18 residues. V shed 3 bases, J shed 4 bases, and the junction held 14 bases outside the gene matches.

About this clone itself: The DNA is omitted, as the CDR3 cannot be located on it reliably, and the CDR3 follows TCRdb's listing. This rearrangement joins TRBV27 to TRBJ2-3; the table names TRBD1, a call not compared with the DNA. Germline CDR1 MNHEY, CDR2 SMNVEV (reference sequence). 15 amino acids form the CDR3, both terminal residues included. The CDR3 reads CASSFLAGDTDTQYF.

This clone was seen a few times. For the CDR3, the DNA is TGTGCCAGCAGTGGGTTGGCAGGGTACAGCAATCAGCCCCAGCATTTT. Encoded protein: CASSGLAGYSNQPQHF. The V gene is TRBV6-1, the J gene TRBJ1-5; TRBD1 is a possible D gene (5 bases). Trimming left V 4 bases short and J 1 base short, with 14 bases between. Germline CDR1 reads MNHNS; CDR2 reads SASEGT. This CDR3 comprises 16 residues.

The chain uses TRBV28 and TRBJ1-5; TRBD1 is a possible D gene (5 bases). V lost 5 bases and J 6 bases, leaving 11 bases between the germline ends. This CDR3 has 13 residues. Looked up from germline, CDR1 is MDHEN and CDR2 is SYDVKM. DNA of the CDR3: TGTGCCAGCAGTGGGGGGGAAGCTCAGCCCCAGCATTTT. It is translated as CASSGGEAQPQHF.

The chain is built from TRBV13 and TRBJ2-2; D gene uncertain. Trimming took 5 bases from V and 6 from J, leaving 7 bases between them. CDR3 length equals 12 residues. Germline loops: CDR1 PRHDT, CDR2 FYEKMQ (reference sequence). CDR3 in amino acids: CASSQVPGELFF. CDR3 bases: TGTGCCAGCAGCCAGGTTCCCGGGGAGCTGTTTTTT.

The chain has TRBV2 and TRBJ2-1, with a weak D call TRBD2 (6 bases). This CDR3 spans 14 amino acids. V lost 6 bases to trimming and J lost 6 bases, with 15 bases between them. CDR1 is SNHLY and CDR2 is FYNNEI in the germline V gene. The CDR3 loop is CASSPGVSGNEQFF. The DNA of the CDR3 is TGTGCCAGCAGCCCGGGGGTCTCAGGCAATGAGCAGTTCTTC.

V gene TRBV19 combines with J gene TRBJ2-1; no clear D gene. Trimming cost V 4 bases and J 1 base, with 8 bases left between them. The CDR3 sequence is 14 residues long. Germline CDR1 LNHDA, CDR2 SQIVND (reference sequence). CDR3 protein: CASSRAPSYNEQFF. Here the CDR3 DNA reads TGTGCCAGTAGTAGGGCACCGTCCTACAATGAGCAGTTCTTC.

This clone was detected once. The chain links TRBV7-2 to TRBJ2-7, with a possible D match to TRBD2 (7 bases). V gave up 2 bases and J gave up 7 bases, with 21 bases separating them. The V gene's germline CDR1 is SGHTA and CDR2 FQGNSA. This CDR3 spans 16 amino acids. In nucleotides, the CDR3 is TGTGCCAGCAGCTTACTTCCCCCGGGGGAGGGGGTGGAGCAGTACTTC. This sequence encodes CASSLLPPGEGVEQYF.

The chain is built from TRBV5-1 and TRBJ2-3; TRBD1 might be the D (5 bases). Trimming removed 3 bases at V and 6 bases at J, with 14 bases between. Germline lookup yields CDR1 SGHRS and CDR2 YFSETQ. CDR3 length equals 14 residues. CDR3 protein: CASSWTRDSDTQYF. In DNA, the CDR3 is TGCGCCAGCAGCTGGACCAGGGATTCGGATACGCAGTATTTT.